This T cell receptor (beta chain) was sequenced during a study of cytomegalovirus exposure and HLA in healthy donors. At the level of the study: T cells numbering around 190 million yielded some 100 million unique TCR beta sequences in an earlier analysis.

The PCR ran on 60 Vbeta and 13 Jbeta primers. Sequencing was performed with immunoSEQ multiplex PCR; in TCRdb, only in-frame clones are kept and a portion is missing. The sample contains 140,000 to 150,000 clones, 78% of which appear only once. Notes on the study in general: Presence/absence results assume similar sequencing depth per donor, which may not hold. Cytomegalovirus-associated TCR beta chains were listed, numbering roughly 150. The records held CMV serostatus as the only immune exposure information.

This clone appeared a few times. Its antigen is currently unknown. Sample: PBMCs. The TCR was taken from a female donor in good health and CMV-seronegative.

The DNA of the CDR3 is TGTGCCAGCAGCCAAGGTACGGGGGGTCGACAGCCCCAGCATTTT. Translation: CASSQGTGGRQPQHF. The chain links TRBV4-2 to TRBJ1-5; D might be TRBD1 (5 bases). In germline, CDR1 is LGHNA, CDR2 YNFKEQ. V was trimmed by 1 base and J by 7 bases, leaving 14 bases between them. The CDR3 covers 15 residues.